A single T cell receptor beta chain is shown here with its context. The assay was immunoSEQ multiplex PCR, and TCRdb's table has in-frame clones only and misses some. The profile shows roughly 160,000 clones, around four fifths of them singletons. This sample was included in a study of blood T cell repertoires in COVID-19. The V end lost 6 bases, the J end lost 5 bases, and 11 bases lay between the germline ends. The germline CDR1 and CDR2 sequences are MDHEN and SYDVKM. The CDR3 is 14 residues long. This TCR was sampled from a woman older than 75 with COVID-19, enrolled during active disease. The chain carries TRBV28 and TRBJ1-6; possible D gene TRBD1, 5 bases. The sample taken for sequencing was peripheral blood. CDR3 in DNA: TGTGCCAGCAGCGCGGGACTGAATAATTCACCCCTCCACTTT. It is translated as CASSAGLNNSPLHF.